One sample yielded the 5 T cell receptor beta chains listed below, sequenced in a study of T-cell reconstitution after alpha-beta-depleted transplantation in children. Unique molecular identifiers featured in how the TCRbeta library was prepared. One entry per CDR3 protein results from TCRdb running MiXCR on the PCR reads. The profile shows approximately 400,000 distinct CDR3 sequences, about a tenth of them singletons. The sample consisted of PBMCs from the stem cell graft donor, taken from the stem cell graft. The source of these receptors is a human donor who donated a stem cell graft to a child with acute myeloid leukemia.

This clonotype was counted a few times. The rearrangement joins TRBV12-3 or TRBV12-4 to TRBJ2-1, with 8 nucleotides matching TRBD1. The CDR3 loop spans 15 amino acids. V lost 6 bases to trimming and J lost 7 bases; unmatched junction nucleotides: 11. CDR3 loop: CASRLGQGGANEQFF. CDR3 sequence (DNA): TGTGCCAGCAGACTAGGACAGGGAGGTGCAAATGAGCAGTTCTTC.

In this sample, this clonotype turned up a few times. The V and J genes are TRBV12-3 or TRBV12-4 and TRBJ2-6; no clear D. The CDR3 runs to 14 residues. Trimming removed 7 bases from V and 2 bases from J, with 9 bases in between. In nucleotides, the CDR3 is TGTGCCAGCACCTCTCTCCCTGGGGCCAACGTCCTGACTTTC. Translated, it gives CASTSLPGANVLTF.

This clonotype was observed a handful of times. The chain has TRBV29-1 and TRBJ2-7; D may be TRBD2 (6 bases). The CDR3 runs to 12 residues. V lost 7 bases and J 0 bases, leaving 10 bases between the germline ends. Germline V CDR1 and CDR2: SQVTM, ANQGSEA. The CDR3: CSATEGSYEQYF. The CDR3 nucleotides read TGCAGCGCCACGGAGGGCTCCTACGAGCAGTACTTC.

The chain is built from TRBV11-2 and TRBJ2-2, with D possibly being TRBD2 (6 bases). The CDR3 is made up of 17 amino acids. Germline loops: CDR1 SGHAT, CDR2 FQNNGV. The germline V and J ends were trimmed by 1 base and 4 bases, with 16 bases remaining between them. CDR3 bases: TGTGCCAGCAGCTTAGGTCTCACGGGAGAGAGCACCGGGGAGCTGTTTTTT. Translated, it gives CASSLGLTGESTGELFF.

A few counts support this clonotype. This rearrangement joins TRBV6-5 to TRBJ1-6; D remains ambiguous. Germline values: CDR1 MNHEY, CDR2 SVGAGI. CDR3 length equals 13 residues. Trimming shortened V by 4 bases and J by 9 bases, and 10 bases separated the two germline ends. DNA for the CDR3: TGTGCCAGCAGTTTTAACCGGGGTTCACCCCTCCACTTT. The encoded protein is CASSFNRGSPLHF.